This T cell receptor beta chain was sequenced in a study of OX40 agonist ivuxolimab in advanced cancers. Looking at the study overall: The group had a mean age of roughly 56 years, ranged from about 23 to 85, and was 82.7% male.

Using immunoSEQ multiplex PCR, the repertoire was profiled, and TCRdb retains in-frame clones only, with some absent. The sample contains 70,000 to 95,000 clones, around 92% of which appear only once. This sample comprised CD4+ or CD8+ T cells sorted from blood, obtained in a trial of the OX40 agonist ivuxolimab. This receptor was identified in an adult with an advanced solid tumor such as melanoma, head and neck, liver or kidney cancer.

CDR3 region: CASSEVRLLFF. The CDR3 DNA reads as TGTGCCAGCAGTGAAGTGAGATTACTGTTTTTT. V usage is TRBV6-1 and J usage is TRBJ1-4, with D uncertain. The V and J ends lost 1 base and 13 bases respectively, with 7 bases between them. From germline, CDR1 is MNHNS and CDR2 SASEGT. This CDR3 has 11 residues.